A selection of T cell receptor beta chains follows, all from one sample in a study of beta chain features in type 1 diabetes. The repertoire was sequenced with immunoSEQ multiplex PCR; TCRdb's copy has only in-frame clones and lacks some. The sample lists a few hundred thousand clones; around 10% were seen once. Specimen: central memory CD4+ T cells from blood. Receptors originate from a man aged 30-40 years with type 1 diabetes. CDR3s include the opening cysteine and the closing phenylalanine or tryptophan. A D gene is named only where the DNA matches it firmly. A clone size is listed for some rows: how often the clone was seen (once, few, many), or a class if it is expanded.

CDR3 DNA: TGCGCCAGCAGCTTTAATGGGCAGGGTGAGGAAAAACTGTTTTTT
CDR3 protein: CASSFNGQGEEKLFF
clone size: .
D gene: .
J gene: TRBJ1-4
V gene: TRBV5-1

CDR3 DNA: TGTGCCAGCAGTCCCCCGGGGCGCCGTAAGCAGTTCTTC
CDR3 protein: CASSPPGRRKQFF
clone size: few
D gene: .
J gene: TRBJ2-1
V gene: TRBV6-5

CDR3 DNA: TGCGCCAGCAGCTGGGGACTAGCGGGAAAAGTGGCCGGGGAGCTGTTTTTT
CDR3 protein: CASSWGLAGKVAGELFF
clone size: .
D gene: TRBD2
J gene: TRBJ2-2
V gene: TRBV5-1

CDR3 DNA: TGCAGCGTAGGAAGTTTGAACACTGAAGCTTTCTTT
CDR3 protein: CSVGSLNTEAFF
clone size: .
D gene: .
J gene: TRBJ1-1
V gene: TRBV29-1

CDR3 DNA: TGTGCCAGCAGCTTAGGATCCAGACTAGCGGGAAGCAATGAGCAGTTCTTC
CDR3 protein: CASSLGSRLAGSNEQFF
clone size: few
D gene: TRBD2
J gene: TRBJ2-1
V gene: TRBV7-2

CDR3 DNA: TGTGCCAGCAGCTCCGTTCCCGCGGCCCAGTACTTC
CDR3 protein: CASSSVPAAQYF
clone size: .
D gene: .
J gene: TRBJ2-5
V gene: TRBV7-2

CDR3 DNA: TGTGCCAGCAGCGTAGTGTCAGAAGATACGCAGTATTTT
CDR3 protein: CASSVVSEDTQYF
clone size: .
D gene: .
J gene: TRBJ2-3
V gene: TRBV9

CDR3 DNA: TGTGCCAGCGAGGGGGAGACTGAAGCTTTCTTT
CDR3 protein: CASEGETEAFF
clone size: .
D gene: .
J gene: TRBJ1-1
V gene: TRBV28

CDR3 DNA: TGTGCCAGCAGCTTATTGGCTAGCCCGCTACAAGGGGAGCAGTTCTTC
CDR3 protein: CASSLLASPLQGEQFF
clone size: .
D gene: .
J gene: TRBJ2-1
V gene: TRBV7-2

CDR3 DNA: TGCGCCAGCCTGCCACGGACAGGGGGCTCCCACTATGGCTACACCTTC
CDR3 protein: CASLPRTGGSHYGYTF
clone size: .
D gene: TRBD1
J gene: TRBJ1-2
V gene: TRBV4-1

CDR3 DNA: TGTGCCAGCTCACCACGGACAGTCGACGCCGGGGAGCTGTTTTTT
CDR3 protein: CASSPRTVDAGELFF
clone size: .
D gene: .
J gene: TRBJ2-2
V gene: TRBV18

CDR3 DNA: TGTGCCAGCAGTCCGGGACTAGCGGACTTTAGCTCCTACAATGAGCAGTTCTTC
CDR3 protein: CASSPGLADFSSYNEQFF
clone size: .
D gene: TRBD2
J gene: TRBJ2-1
V gene: TRBV2

CDR3 DNA: TGTGCCACCAGCAGAGATAACACCGGACAGCCCTATTTT
CDR3 protein: CATSRDNTGQPYF
clone size: .
D gene: .
J gene: TRBJ1-4
V gene: TRBV15

CDR3 DNA: TGTGCCAGCAGCCGGGACCTATTGAGAGGGGCCAACGTCCTGACTTTC
CDR3 protein: CASSRDLLRGANVLTF
clone size: .
D gene: .
J gene: TRBJ2-6
V gene: TRBV11-2

CDR3 DNA: TGTGCCAGCAGCCCAGTAGGAGTGGGGCAGTCGTTGGGCTACACCTTC
CDR3 protein: CASSPVGVGQSLGYTF
clone size: .
D gene: .
J gene: TRBJ1-2
V gene: TRBV7-8

CDR3 DNA: TGTGCCAGCAGTCCATACAGGGGCAGTCAGCCCCAGCATTTT
CDR3 protein: CASSPYRGSQPQHF
clone size: .
D gene: TRBD1
J gene: TRBJ1-5
V gene: TRBV6-1

CDR3 DNA: TGTGCCAGCAGCCCAGGGCTGGCTAATGAAAAACTGTTTTTT
CDR3 protein: CASSPGLANEKLFF
clone size: .
D gene: .
J gene: TRBJ1-4
V gene: TRBV7-2

CDR3 DNA: TGTGCCAGCAGCTTAGCGGCTAGCGGATACTACGAGCAGTACTTC
CDR3 protein: CASSLAASGYYEQYF
clone size: many
D gene: TRBD2
J gene: TRBJ2-7
V gene: TRBV7-8

CDR3 DNA: TGTGCCAGCAGCGCTAGCGGAGGCCAAGAGACCCAGTACTTC
CDR3 protein: CASSASGGQETQYF
clone size: few
D gene: TRBD2
J gene: TRBJ2-5
V gene: TRBV9

CDR3 DNA: TGTGCCAGCAGCCCCGCGGGGGCTTCTCAGCCCCAGCATTTT
CDR3 protein: CASSPAGASQPQHF
clone size: .
D gene: .
J gene: TRBJ1-5
V gene: TRBV28

CDR3 DNA: TGTGCCAGCAGCAAGGCCCTGCGGCGGGGACTGTACGAGCAGTACTTC
CDR3 protein: CASSKALRRGLYEQYF
clone size: many
D gene: .
J gene: TRBJ2-7
V gene: TRBV21-1

CDR3 DNA: TGTGCCAGCAGTCGGGCTAGCGGGACCTACGAGCAGTACTTC
CDR3 protein: CASSRASGTYEQYF
clone size: many
D gene: TRBD2
J gene: TRBJ2-7
V gene: TRBV6-6

CDR3 DNA: TGTGCCAGCAGCCCTCAGACGCAAGAGACCCAGTACTTC
CDR3 protein: CASSPQTQETQYF
clone size: many
D gene: .
J gene: TRBJ2-5
V gene: TRBV5-4

CDR3 DNA: TGTGCCAGCAAGGAGGGTGTAAGCAATCAGCCCCAGCATTTT
CDR3 protein: CASKEGVSNQPQHF
clone size: .
D gene: .
J gene: TRBJ1-5
V gene: TRBV28

CDR3 DNA: TGTGCCAGCTCACCGGGTACAGTGTCGGCTCCCCTCCACTTT
CDR3 protein: CASSPGTVSAPLHF
clone size: many
D gene: .
J gene: TRBJ1-6
V gene: TRBV18

CDR3 DNA: TGTGCCAGCAGCTTAGAGCAGGGAGGCAGCGTGAGCCCAGATACGCAGTATTTT
CDR3 protein: CASSLEQGGSVSPDTQYF
clone size: few
D gene: .
J gene: TRBJ2-3
V gene: TRBV7-2

CDR3 DNA: TGTGCCATCAGTTGGGACCGCCATGAAGCTTTCTTT
CDR3 protein: CAISWDRHEAFF
clone size: many
D gene: .
J gene: TRBJ1-1
V gene: TRBV10-3

CDR3 DNA: TGCGCCAGCAGCCAAGATTCTCGAGGAGGGGCGGGAGAAAAACTGTTTTTT
CDR3 protein: CASSQDSRGGAGEKLFF
clone size: .
D gene: .
J gene: TRBJ1-4
V gene: TRBV4-3

CDR3 DNA: TGCAGCGTCGCCCAGGGGATGGGCGGGGAGACCCAGTACTTC
CDR3 protein: CSVAQGMGGETQYF
clone size: few
D gene: .
J gene: TRBJ2-5
V gene: TRBV29-1

CDR3 DNA: TGTGCCAGCAGCTTAGCCGGGGGGTTGGAGCAGTACTTC
CDR3 protein: CASSLAGGLEQYF
clone size: many
D gene: TRBD2
J gene: TRBJ2-7
V gene: TRBV5-6

CDR3 DNA: TGTGCCAGCAGTGACTCCAGCGGGAGGGCCATAGATACGCAGTATTTT
CDR3 protein: CASSDSSGRAIDTQYF
clone size: .
D gene: TRBD2
J gene: TRBJ2-3
V gene: TRBV25-1

CDR3 DNA: TGCGCCAGCAGCCAAGAAGCGGGACTAGTCACCAATGAGCAGTTCTTC
CDR3 protein: CASSQEAGLVTNEQFF
clone size: .
D gene: TRBD2
J gene: TRBJ2-1
V gene: TRBV4-1

CDR3 DNA: TGTGCCATCAGTGAAGACAGGGAGAATCAGCCCCAGCATTTT
CDR3 protein: CAISEDRENQPQHF
clone size: few
D gene: TRBD1
J gene: TRBJ1-5
V gene: TRBV10-3

CDR3 DNA: TGTGCTAGTGGTTTGGTACCCGACAAAGCTGAAGCTTTCTTT
CDR3 protein: CASGLVPDKAEAFF
clone size: many
D gene: .
J gene: TRBJ1-1
V gene: TRBV12-5

CDR3 DNA: TGTGCCTGGAGTGGCGGAGCTCAAGAGACCCAGTACTTC
CDR3 protein: CAWSGGAQETQYF
clone size: .
D gene: .
J gene: TRBJ2-5
V gene: TRBV30

CDR3 DNA: TGTGCCAGCAGCTACCGACAGGGACAAGCTTTCTTT
CDR3 protein: CASSYRQGQAFF
clone size: .
D gene: TRBD1
J gene: TRBJ1-1
V gene: TRBV7-9

CDR3 DNA: TGTGCCAGCAGCTTAGCTAGACAGGGGTATGAAAAACTGTTTTTT
CDR3 protein: CASSLARQGYEKLFF
clone size: few
D gene: TRBD1
J gene: TRBJ1-4
V gene: TRBV11-2